This is a list of T cell receptor beta chains from one sample in a study of cytomegalovirus exposure and HLA in healthy donors. The data were produced by immunoSEQ multiplex PCR, yet TCRdb's version contains in-frame clones alone and is incomplete. This sample has 100,000 to 120,000 clones; 76% occur once, and the top ten carry around an eighth. Input material: PBMCs. The receptor source for this set is a young man in good health and CMV-seropositive. Both conserved end residues are part of each CDR3. The D gene is left open where the match is weak. The size of a clone is reported for some rows only, either as once, few or many, or as a class for expanded clones.

j_gene | v_gene | d_gene | abundance | CDR3nt | CDR3aa
TRBJ1-4 | TRBV28 | TRBD1 | - | TGTGCCAGCAGGGGACAGGGGCGATATGAAAAACTGTTTTTT | CASRGQGRYEKLFF
TRBJ2-1 | TRBV5-4 | TRBD2 | - | TGTGCCAGCAGCCCCGAAAGCCCTAGCGGGTACAATGAGCAGTTCTTC | CASSPESPSGYNEQFF
TRBJ2-1 | TRBV7-2 | TRBD2 | - | TGTGCCAGCAGCTTAGGCGGGGGGGCCAATGAGCAGTTCTTC | CASSLGGGANEQFF
TRBJ1-2 | TRBV6-5 | TRBD1 | - | TGTGCCAGCAGTATCGGACAGGGCGACTATGGCTACACCTTC | CASSIGQGDYGYTF
TRBJ2-3 | TRBV2 | TRBD2 | - | TGTGCCAGCAGGGCCGGACTAGCCGCCTCAGATACGCAGTATTTT | CASRAGLAASDTQYF
TRBJ2-3 | TRBV15 | - | once | TGTGCCACCAGCAGAGATTTGGGGACGGGGGTTAGGCAGTATTTT | CATSRDLGTGVRQYF
TRBJ1-1 | TRBV19 | TRBD1 | - | TGTGCCAGTAGTTTTCGGACAGGGCCTTCGGGCACTGAAGCTTTCTTT | CASSFRTGPSGTEAFF
TRBJ2-4 | TRBV11-2 | - | few | TGTGCCAGCAGCTTAGATAGAGGTATTCAGTACTTC | CASSLDRGIQYF
TRBJ2-3 | TRBV11-2 | TRBD2 | - | TGTGCCAGCAGCTTAGAGCCTAGCGGGGGCACAGATACGCAGTATTTT | CASSLEPSGGTDTQYF
TRBJ2-1 | TRBV11-1 | TRBD2 | few | TGTGCCAGCAGCTCCGGGACTAGCGACTACAATGAGCAGTTCTTC | CASSSGTSDYNEQFF
TRBJ2-7 | TRBV2 | - | - | TGTGCCAGCAGTGAAGCGAACAGGGGGGGGTACGAGCAGTACTTC | CASSEANRGGYEQYF
TRBJ2-7 | TRBV19 | TRBD1 | once | TGTGCCAGTAGTCCCAGGGACAGCTACTACGAGCAGTACTTC | CASSPRDSYYEQYF
TRBJ2-1 | TRBV6-5 | - | - | TGTGCCAGCAGTTACTCGACGGGAAGCTCCTACAATGAGCAGTTCTTC | CASSYSTGSSYNEQFF
TRBJ2-1 | TRBV7-2 | - | - | TGTGCCAGCAGCCCTTACCACCTAGGTGAGCAGTTCTTC | CASSPYHLGEQFF
TRBJ2-7 | TRBV5-1 | TRBD2 | - | TGCGCCAGCAGCTCGTCTAGCGGGGGGTTCTACGAGCAGTACTTC | CASSSSSGGFYEQYF
TRBJ2-7 | TRBV7-2 | TRBD1 | - | TGTGCCAGCAGCCGCCAGGGGGCGGATGAGCAGTACTTC | CASSRQGADEQYF
TRBJ2-7 | TRBV10-1 | TRBD1 | - | TGCGCCAGCAGTGAGTCTACCGGGACAGGAGATTACGAGCAGTACTTC | CASSESTGTGDYEQYF
TRBJ1-5 | TRBV5-5 | - | - | TGTGCCAGCAGCAGGGACACGGGAGGTCAGCCCCAGCATTTT | CASSRDTGGQPQHF
TRBJ2-3 | TRBV6-1 | - | - | TGTGCCAGCCGCGGCGGGACCACAGATACGCAGTATTTT | CASRGGTTDTQYF
TRBJ2-5 | TRBV30 | - | - | TGTGCCTGGAGTGTTGGGGGGGCCGGGACCCAGTACTTC | CAWSVGGAGTQYF
TRBJ1-5 | TRBV4-3 | - | few | TGCGCCAGCAGCCAAGAAACCCCTGGAGGGCCCCAGCATTTT | CASSQETPGGPQHF
TRBJ2-7 | TRBV7-9 | TRBD1 | few | TGTGCCAGCAGCGCCCGCGGACAGGGGCACTACGAGCAGTACTTC | CASSARGQGHYEQYF
TRBJ2-7 | TRBV2 | TRBD1 | - | TGTGCCAGCAGTAAACAGGGGGCGGGTGACGAGCAGTACTTC | CASSKQGAGDEQYF
TRBJ2-5 | TRBV28 | - | few | TGTGCCAGCAGTTTATATCAGAACCAAGAGACCCAGTACTTC | CASSLYQNQETQYF
TRBJ2-5 | TRBV9 | TRBD2 | - | TGTGCCAGCAGCGTAGGGGGGGGGACTGAGTCCCAGTACTTC | CASSVGGGTESQYF
TRBJ2-1 | TRBV27 | - | - | TGTGCCAGCAGTTTAGGGCCCACCAATGAGCAGTTCTTC | CASSLGPTNEQFF
TRBJ2-7 | TRBV2 | - | - | TGTGCCAGCAGTGTGCGGAACAGGCCCTACGAGCAGTACTTC | CASSVRNRPYEQYF
TRBJ2-5 | TRBV7-6 | TRBD2 | - | TGTGCCAGCAGCTTGACTAGCGCCAAGACCCAGTACTTC | CASSLTSAKTQYF
TRBJ2-1 | TRBV19 | TRBD1 | - | TGTGCCAGTAGTTGGATGGGACAGGGGGACAATGAGCAGTTCTTC | CASSWMGQGDNEQFF
TRBJ1-2 | TRBV7-9 | - | few | TGTGCCAGCAGCCCAACATTCGAGAGGAACGGCTACACCTTC | CASSPTFERNGYTF
TRBJ2-7 | TRBV6-5 | TRBD2 | - | TGTGCCAGCAGTCGCGGGGGTACCTACGAGCAGTACTTC | CASSRGGTYEQYF
TRBJ2-7 | TRBV7-9 | TRBD1 | - | TGTGCCAGCAGCCGGACAGGGAACTCCTACGAGCAGTACTTC | CASSRTGNSYEQYF
TRBJ1-2 | TRBV4-3 | - | - | TGCGCCAGCAGCCAAGGGAAGGGGCTGTATGGCTACACCTTC | CASSQGKGLYGYTF
TRBJ2-7 | TRBV28 | TRBD1 | - | TGTGCCGTCCGGGACAGGGGGCACGAGCAGTACTTC | CAVRDRGHEQYF
TRBJ2-7 | TRBV6-5 | - | - | TGTGCCAGCAGTTCAGGGTTCAACGAGCAGTACTTC | CASSSGFNEQYF
TRBJ2-3 | TRBV2 | TRBD1 | few | TGTGCCACCAACAGGGGGGCCGGGACAGGGAATCCCACAGATACGCAGTATTTT | CATNRGAGTGNPTDTQYF
TRBJ2-5 | TRBV25-1 | - | - | TGTGCCAGCAGTGAACAGGGAGGGGGGGGACATATCGGTGAGACCCAGTACTTC | CASSEQGGGGHIGETQYF
TRBJ2-5 | TRBV19 | TRBD2 | - | TGTGCCAGTAGTATTGAACTAGCGGGTGAGACCCAGTACTTC | CASSIELAGETQYF